This T cell receptor (beta chain) was retrieved from a study of T-cell memory formation after mild COVID-19. Study-level background: TCR clustering was largely donor specific. Broader study findings: The CD4+ clones that contracted clustered mainly within CM and EM, and the CD8+ clones concentrated in EMRA. Memory cells collected pre-infection included some clones that later responded, suggesting cross-reactive memory joined.

With 0 bases removed from V and 0 bases from J, the gap between germline ends came to 8 bases. The CDR3 totals 15 residues. Germline CDR1 SGHRS, CDR2 YFSETQ. With constant-segment primers, 5'RACE yielded cDNA libraries of TCR alpha and TCR beta that carried sample barcodes and UMIs. From the 5' RACE reads, TCRdb called clonotypes with MiXCR, one entry per CDR3 protein. The sample lists 190,000 or so distinct CDR3 sequences, around a fifth seen once, with 23% in the top ten. This clonotype was counted only a few times. Its cognate antigen is unknown. The sample consisted of PBMCs or a T cell subset sorted from them (not recorded which). The TCR originated in an adult woman who had mild COVID-19 (a few samples of this study predate the infection). Cell type and time point are not known. The chain combines TRBV5-1 with TRBJ2-3; D may be TRBD2 (6 bases). The CDR3 DNA sequence: TGCGCCAGCAGCTTGGTGGCGGGGAGCACAGATACGCAGTATTTT. This codes for CASSLVAGSTDTQYF.